These 28 T cell receptor beta chains share one sample of origin, sequenced in a study of blood T cell repertoires in COVID-19. TCRdb's copy holds only in-frame clones and misses some; the assay was immunoSEQ multiplex PCR. The profile shows 200,000 to 300,000 clones, about 81% of them singletons. Sequenced sample: peripheral blood. Every receptor here comes from a woman between 55 and 75 years old with active or convalescent COVID-19.

This clone has at least ten counts. The chain employs TRBV9 and TRBJ2-3; possibly TRBD2 for D (5 bases). The germline V and J ends were trimmed by 2 bases and 1 base, with 20 bases remaining between them. CDR1 is SGDLS and CDR2 is YYNGEE in the germline V gene. The CDR3 runs to 18 residues. The CDR3 sequence is CASSVRGLGPGGTDTQYF. The CDR3 DNA is TGTGCCAGCAGCGTCAGAGGGTTGGGTCCGGGTGGCACAGATACGCAGTATTTT.

The gene calls are TRBV27 and TRBJ1-1; 10 nucleotides line up with TRBD1. Germline CDR1 MNHEY, CDR2 SMNVEV (reference sequence). The CDR3 covers 18 residues. After removal of 1 base from V and 4 bases from J, the junction contained 12 bases not matched to a gene. CDR3 nucleotides: TGTGCCAGCAGTTTATACTCAATCGGGACAGGGGTGGGCACTGAAGCTTTCTTT. It yields the protein CASSLYSIGTGVGTEAFF.

This clone was counted a single time. The rearrangement links TRBV11-3 to TRBJ1-3; D is uncertain. The CDR3 covers 13 residues. Germline values: CDR1 SGHNT, CDR2 YENEEA. V lost 5 bases and J lost 0, with 5 bases in between. The CDR3 loop reads CASSELSGNTIYF. CDR3 nucleotide sequence: TGTGCCAGCAGCGAGCTCTCTGGAAACACCATATATTTT.

This clone was counted a single time. V usage is TRBV2 and J usage is TRBJ1-6, with TRBD1 as a possible D gene (6 bases). The CDR3 extends over 15 amino acids. V was shortened by 7 bases and J by 6 bases, with 16 bases between the two germline ends. Germline loops: CDR1 SNHLY, CDR2 FYNNEI. The CDR3 loop reads CASKLARTANSPLHF. The CDR3 DNA reads as TGTGCCAGCAAACTCGCCCGGACAGCTAATTCACCCCTCCACTTT.

The chain uses TRBV7-9 and TRBJ2-1; D is unclear. The germline V and J ends were trimmed by 0 bases and 10 bases, with 19 bases remaining between them. Germline V gene sequence: CDR1 SEHNR, CDR2 FQNEAQ (reference sequence). This CDR3 spans 16 amino acids. The CDR3 bases are TGTGCCAGCAGCTTAGCGTGGGCAGCTTATTCGGTAGAGCAGTTCTTC. As protein: CASSLAWAAYSVEQFF.

This rearrangement joins TRBV7-2 to TRBJ1-2; 8 bases match TRBD1. J lost 2 bases, V lost 4 bases, and 6 bases had no gene match. This CDR3 has 15 residues. The germline gives CDR1 SGHTA, CDR2 FQGNSA. The CDR3, as DNA: TGTGCCAGCAGCTCCCAGGACAGGGCGAACTATGGCTACACCTTC. Translation: CASSSQDRANYGYTF.

The V and J genes are TRBV7-3 and TRBJ2-5, with 9 bases aligning to TRBD1. The length of the CDR3 is 14 residues. Germline V gene data show CDR1 as SGHTA and CDR2 as FQGTGA. After removal of 5 bases from V and 2 bases from J, the junction contained 3 bases not matched to a gene. This CDR3 reads CASSPQGAQETQYF. The CDR3 DNA sequence: TGTGCCAGCAGCCCACAGGGGGCACAAGAGACCCAGTACTTC.

This clone has just a few counts. In the same sample, other DNA sequences code for this CDR3. The chain couples TRBV5-4 to TRBJ2-7; 13 positions agree with TRBD2. V shed 4 bases, J shed 0 bases, and the junction held 4 bases outside the gene matches. This CDR3 spans 16 amino acids. Germline lookup yields CDR1 SGHNT and CDR2 YYREEE (reference sequence). CDR3 residues: CASSLGLAGASYEQYF. The CDR3 DNA is TGTGCCAGCAGCCTCGGACTAGCGGGGGCCTCCTACGAGCAGTACTTC.

The DNA for the CDR3 is TGCGCCAGCAGCCACTTGGGACAGGGGGCAACTGAAGCTTTCTTT. It encodes CASSHLGQGATEAFF. V and J are TRBV4-1 and TRBJ1-1; 12 nucleotides agree with TRBD1. Germline V gene lookup returns CDR1 MGHRA and CDR2 YSYEKL. The CDR3 has 15 residues. The trim removed 3 bases at V and 5 bases at J, leaving 4 bases unmatched.

The chain recombines TRBV4-1 with TRBJ2-3; TRBD1 might be the D (5 bases). The ends were cut back, 0 bases at V and 5 bases at J, with 12 bases in the middle. This CDR3 spans 15 amino acids. From germline, CDR1 is MGHRA and CDR2 YSYEKL. The CDR3, as DNA: TGCGCCAGCAGCCAAGATGGGGCCCCCCGAGATACGCAGTATTTT. Encoded protein: CASSQDGAPRDTQYF.

The chain uses TRBV2 and TRBJ2-7; 13 bases fit TRBD2. With V trimmed by 6 bases and J by 6 bases, 14 bases remained unmatched. The germline gives CDR1 SNHLY, CDR2 FYNNEI. The CDR3 loop spans 17 amino acids. For the CDR3, the DNA is TGTGCCAGCAGGAAAAGGGGAACTAGCGGGGGGGCGACCGAGCAGTACTTC. Amino acids: CASRKRGTSGGATEQYF. Together with reference TRBV2 and TRBJ2-7, the CDR3 gives the full variable domain: EPEVTQTPSHQVTQMGQEVILRCVPISNHLYFYWYRQILGQKVEFLVSFYNNEISEKSEIFDDQFSVERPDGSNFTLKIRSTKLEDSAMYFCASRKRGTSGGATEQYFGPGTRLTVT.

J is TRBJ2-3 and V is TRBV7-2; TRBD2 aligns across 16 bases. Trimming at V came to 5 bases and at J to 1 base, leaving 9 bases not matched to a gene. The CDR3 consists of 19 residues. Germline values: CDR1 SGHTA, CDR2 FQGNSA. The DNA of the CDR3 is TGTGCCAGCAGCCCGCGGGGACTAGCGGGGGGGCTCGGCACAGATACGCAGTATTTT. Translating gives CASSPRGLAGGLGTDTQYF.

This clone was found once. The gene calls are TRBV2 and TRBJ2-1; TRBD1 agrees at 7 bases. V shed 4 bases, J shed 6 bases, and the junction held 3 bases outside the gene matches. Germline values: CDR1 SNHLY, CDR2 FYNNEI. The CDR3 loop spans 13 amino acids. In DNA form, the CDR3 reads TGTGCCAGCAGTGCGGACAGGATCAATGAGCAGTTCTTC. This codes for CASSADRINEQFF. Complete variable domain (other parts from reference TRBV2 and TRBJ2-1): EPEVTQTPSHQVTQMGQEVILRCVPISNHLYFYWYRQILGQKVEFLVSFYNNEISEKSEIFDDQFSVERPDGSNFTLKIRSTKLEDSAMYFCASSADRINEQFFGPGTRLTVL.

The V and J genes are TRBV2 and TRBJ1-1; D gene ambiguous. Germline CDR1 and CDR2: SNHLY and FYNNEI. With 4 bases removed from V and 0 bases from J, the gap between germline ends came to 9 bases. This CDR3 region has 14 residues. CDR3 region: CASSATALNTEAFF. The CDR3 nucleotides are TGTGCCAGCAGTGCAACAGCTTTGAACACTGAAGCTTTCTTT.

The rearrangement uses TRBV7-2 and TRBJ2-7; 10 bases map to TRBD2. The germline CDR1 and CDR2 sequences are SGHTA and FQGNSA. CDR3 size: 16 residues. Losses at the gene ends were 4 bases for V and 7 bases for J; bases not matched to a gene: 13. The CDR3 is CASSSLAGTPYAEQYF. The CDR3 DNA reads as TGTGCCAGCAGCTCACTAGCGGGGACCCCCTACGCGGAGCAGTACTTC. Looking up the rest from reference TRBV7-2 and TRBJ2-7 gives the full variable domain: GAGVSQSPSNKVTEKGKDVELRCDPISGHTALYWYRQSLGQGLEFLIYFQGNSAPDKSGLPSDRFSAERTGGSVSTLTIQRTQQEDSAVYLCASSSLAGTPYAEQYFGPGTRLTVT.

The gene calls are TRBV6-5 and TRBJ1-1; 9 bases agree with TRBD1. Trimming at V came to 1 base and at J to 4 bases, leaving 1 base not matched to a gene. CDR3 length: 14 amino acids. Germline V gene sequence: CDR1 MNHEY, CDR2 SVGAGI. CDR3 region: CASSYWTGVTEAFF. The CDR3 bases are TGTGCCAGCAGTTACTGGACAGGGGTCACTGAAGCTTTCTTT.

The V and J genes are TRBV4-3 and TRBJ2-2, with TRBD2 as a possible D gene (6 bases). The CDR3 extends over 16 amino acids. Deletions cut 0 bases from V and 9 bases from J, with 17 bases between. Germline V gives CDR1 LGHNA, CDR2 YSLEER. The CDR3 region is CASSQDRDSRGRELFF. DNA of the CDR3: TGCGCCAGCAGCCAAGATCGGGACTCCCGGGGCCGGGAGCTGTTTTTT.

The chain joins TRBV5-1 to TRBJ2-7; weak D call: TRBD1 (6 bases). CDR3 length equals 14 residues. Germline V gene sequence: CDR1 SGHRS, CDR2 YFSETQ. The germline V and J ends were trimmed by 5 bases and 5 bases, with 17 bases remaining between them. CDR3 residues: CASRPITGLHEQYF. CDR3 bases: TGCGCCAGCAGGCCCATCACAGGGTTGCACGAGCAGTACTTC.

The chain has TRBV7-6 and TRBJ2-5; D perhaps matches TRBD2 (5 bases). Trimming left V 5 bases short and J 4 bases short, with 11 bases between. The CDR3 spans 13 residues. Germline values: CDR1 SGHVS, CDR2 FNYEAQ. Here the CDR3 reads CASSLGGRETQYF. CDR3 coding DNA: TGTGCCAGCAGCCTAGGAGGCCGAGAGACCCAGTACTTC. Drawing the rest from reference TRBV7-6 and TRBJ2-5, the complete variable domain is GAGVSQSPRYKVTKRGQDVALRCDPISGHVSLYWYRQALGQGPEFLTYFNYEAQQDKSGLPNDRFSAERPEGSISTLTIQRTEQRDSAMYRCASSLGGRETQYFGPGTRLLVL.

The genes are TRBV30 and TRBJ2-7, with TRBD1 identical over 7 bases. CDR3 size: 14 residues. V shed 4 bases and J 2 bases; nucleotides not matched to a gene: 8. Per the germline V gene, CDR1 is GTSNPN and CDR2 is SVGIG (reference sequence). The CDR3 protein is CAWTLNRGPYEQYF. The CDR3 region has the DNA TGTGCCTGGACCCTAAACAGGGGTCCCTACGAGCAGTACTTC. Using reference TRBV30 and TRBJ2-7 for the parts outside the CDR3, the full variable domain is SQTIHQWPATLVQPVGSPLSLECTVEGTSNPNLYWYRQAAGRGLQLLFYSVGIGQISSEVPQNLSASRPQDRQFILSSKKLLLSDSGFYLCAWTLNRGPYEQYFGPGTRLTVT.

The genes are TRBV5-6 and TRBJ2-5; D might be TRBD1 (6 bases). In germline, CDR1 is SGHDT, CDR2 YYEEEE. The CDR3 totals 17 residues. With 5 bases removed from V and 5 bases from J, the gap between germline ends came to 25 bases. The CDR3 reads CASSRIGGTSHGETQYF. The DNA of the CDR3 is TGTGCCAGCAGTCGAATAGGGGGAACCTCGCATGGGGAGACCCAGTACTTC.

Remarks on this clone: One junction end does not reproduce the germline sequence, and a read error may be involved. V gene TRBV3-1 (or the pseudogene TRBV3-2) combines with J gene TRBJ1-1; 7 positions agree with TRBD1. The CDR3 has 15 amino acids. Per germline, CDR1 LGHDT and CDR2 YNNKEL (reference sequence). CDR3 loop: CVSSQGTGANTEAFF. Written as DNA, the CDR3 is TGTGTCAGCAGCCAAGGAACAGGGGCGAACACTGAAGCTTTCTTT.

The gene calls are TRBV4-3 and TRBJ1-6; weak D call: TRBD1 (5 bases). The germline CDR1 and CDR2 sequences are LGHNA and YSLEER. Trimming took off 0 bases at V and 10 bases at J, with 16 bases between the two ends. The CDR3 sequence is 16 residues long. The CDR3 region is CASSQEAGLGRSPLHF. The CDR3 DNA follows: TGCGCCAGCAGCCAAGAGGCGGGGCTTGGTCGGTCACCCCTCCACTTT.

This chain links TRBV18 with TRBJ2-5; TRBD2 matches 8 bases. Trimming removed 4 bases from V and 1 base from J; junction bases left unmatched: 8. CDR1 and CDR2 from the germline V gene are KGHSH and LQKENI. This CDR3 spans 16 amino acids. CDR3 sequence: CASSLLNAGGQETQYF. The CDR3 region has the DNA TGTGCCAGCTCACTACTCAACGCGGGGGGCCAAGAGACCCAGTACTTC. Variable domain in full (rest from reference TRBV18 and TRBJ2-5): NAGVMQNPRHLVRRRGQEARLRCSPMKGHSHVYWYRQLPEEGLKFMVYLQKENIIDESGMPKERFSAEFPKEGPSILRIQQVVRGDSAAYFCASSLLNAGGQETQYFGPGTRLLVL.

The genes are TRBV7-9 and TRBJ2-2, with 7 bases identical to TRBD1. The V segment lost 4 bases and the J segment 1 base; nucleotides outside the gene matches: 6. The CDR3 totals 16 residues. CDR1 SEHNR and CDR2 FQNEAQ come from the germline V gene (reference sequence). For the CDR3, the DNA is TGTGCCAGCAGCTGGGGATACAGGGGGAACACCGGGGAGCTGTTTTTT. Encoded protein: CASSWGYRGNTGELFF.

The rearrangement joins TRBV4-3 to TRBJ1-2, with 8 nucleotides matching TRBD1. The germline V gene has CDR1 LGHNA and CDR2 YSLEER. The CDR3 covers 17 residues. The V segment lost 4 bases and the J segment 5 bases; nucleotides outside the gene matches: 15. CDR3 loop: CASSPTLLTGEVYGYTF. The CDR3 DNA is TGCGCCAGCAGCCCGACCCTGTTGACAGGGGAGGTGTATGGCTACACCTTC.

A few counts support this clone. V and J are TRBV30 and TRBJ1-1, with 7 bases lining up with TRBD1. Germline CDR1 is GTSNPN and CDR2 is SVGIG (reference sequence). The CDR3 runs 15 residues. V was pared by 0 bases and J by 2 bases, with 6 bases of the junction left unmatched. The CDR3 DNA reads TGTGCCTGGAGTGTATCCGGGACAGTTAACACTGAAGCTTTCTTT. Translation: CAWSVSGTVNTEAFF.

V is TRBV7-2 and J is TRBJ2-1; 8 nucleotides line up with TRBD1. Looked up from germline, CDR1 is SGHTA and CDR2 is FQGNSA. V trimming: 5 bases; J trimming: 0 bases; junction bases outside the gene matches: 6. CDR3 length: 16 residues. Written as DNA, the CDR3 is TGTGCCAGCAGCCCGGGACAGGCGCGCTCCTACAATGAGCAGTTCTTC. This sequence encodes CASSPGQARSYNEQFF.